This TCR beta chain was recorded in a study of T cell responses to AZD1222 COVID-19 vaccine. Whole-study findings and limits: Reportedly, nearly half the spike-specific TCRs target unmutated variant regions. Dominant CD4 TCR responses targeted spike regions 160-218 and 743-854.

Clones were read by immunoSEQ multiplex PCR, and TCRdb kept only the in-frame ones, dropping some. This table has about 150,000 clones, about 93% appearing once. Trimming left V 4 bases short and J 7 bases short, with 14 bases between. The CDR3 length is 14 residues. From germline, CDR1 is MDHEN and CDR2 SYDVKM. Details on this clone: Its specificity is unknown.

This TCR was recovered from an adult in good health. Sample: peripheral blood, taken on day 0 of AZD1222 vaccination. This chain connects TRBV28 to TRBJ2-1; D uncertain. CDR3 residues: CASSSIPGPNEQFF. The CDR3 DNA sequence: TGTGCCAGCAGTTCAATCCCGGGTCCTAATGAGCAGTTCTTC.